The clone carrying this T cell receptor (beta chain) was observed at least ten times. Its antigen is not known. Single cDNA molecules in the library carried unique molecular identifiers attached during preparation. Study processing details: Samples contained a median of roughly 100,000 TCRs, with a range of about 20,000 to 750,000. TCRdb independently ran MiXCR on the RACE reads; one entry per CDR3 protein. The authors' filters were not applied to this entry. The sample lists around 65,000 distinct CDR3 sequences, 6% to 7% occurring once. This entry comes from a study of human T cells and chemical hapten exposure. Looking at the study overall: Variation in per-sample TCR yields came mainly from small pooled library volume differences.

Study-wide findings and caveats: TCRs above 1 in 1000 frequency did not change with DPC sensitization.

Time point in this sample: healthy volunteer bleed at 6 weeks. Whole blood that had not been fractionated was the source of extracted total RNA. The CDR3 runs to 16 residues. Germline-derived CDR1 and CDR2 are SNHLY and FYNNEI. The ends lost 4 bases at V and 8 bases at J; junction bases unmatched: 11. This clonotype was sampled from a female donor in good health. Some clones in this sample may be carry-over from other donors' samples. Sequencing input: whole blood. The V gene is TRBV2, the J gene TRBJ2-3, with 11 positions matching TRBD2. This chain's CDR3 is CASSGPSGRPQGTQYF. DNA for the CDR3: TGTGCCAGCAGTGGTCCTAGCGGGAGGCCCCAGGGTACGCAGTATTTT.